This TCR beta chain was recovered during a study of blood T cell repertoires in COVID-19. At the level of the study: PBMCs, B-cell-depleted T cells, or T cells provided the cDNA or gDNA that made up the material.

In germline, CDR1 is SNHLY, CDR2 FYNNEI. This CDR3 region has 16 residues. Trimming took 6 bases from V and 9 from J; bases not matched to a gene: 13. Clones were read by immunoSEQ multiplex PCR, and TCRdb kept only the in-frame ones, dropping some. Among approximately 170,000 clones, 80% to 85% were seen once, and the ten largest hold about 8.6%. Adults between roughly 18 and 95 years of age took part from 20 to 25 US areas. All recovered Cohort 3 donors got two negative PCRs, got clearance, or saw symptom resolution. The sequence came from a woman aged 45-65 years who had recovered from COVID-19. Input material: PBMCs or T cells enriched from blood (not recorded which). The rearrangement joins TRBV2 to TRBJ1-6; 8 bases are shared with TRBD1. This chain's CDR3 is CASRIQGGTYASPLHF. CDR3 sequence (DNA): TGTGCCAGCAGGATACAGGGGGGGACTTATGCTTCACCCCTCCACTTT.